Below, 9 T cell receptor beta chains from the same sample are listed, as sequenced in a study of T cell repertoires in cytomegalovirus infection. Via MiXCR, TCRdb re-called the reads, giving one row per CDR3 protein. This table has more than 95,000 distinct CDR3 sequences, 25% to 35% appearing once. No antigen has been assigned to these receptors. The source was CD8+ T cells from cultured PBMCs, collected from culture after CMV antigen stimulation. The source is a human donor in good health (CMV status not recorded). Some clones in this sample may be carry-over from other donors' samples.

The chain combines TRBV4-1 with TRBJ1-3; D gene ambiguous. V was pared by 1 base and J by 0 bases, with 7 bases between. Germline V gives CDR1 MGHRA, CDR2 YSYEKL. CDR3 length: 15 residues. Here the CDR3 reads CASSQGDLSGNTIYF. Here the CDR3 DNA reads TGCGCCAGCAGCCAAGGCGACCTCTCTGGAAACACCATATATTTT.

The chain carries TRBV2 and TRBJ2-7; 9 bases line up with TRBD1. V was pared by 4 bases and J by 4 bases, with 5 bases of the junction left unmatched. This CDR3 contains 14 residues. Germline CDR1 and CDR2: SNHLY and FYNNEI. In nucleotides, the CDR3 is TGTGCCAGCAGTGGGGGGACAGGGTTATACGAGCAGTACTTC. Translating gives CASSGGTGLYEQYF.

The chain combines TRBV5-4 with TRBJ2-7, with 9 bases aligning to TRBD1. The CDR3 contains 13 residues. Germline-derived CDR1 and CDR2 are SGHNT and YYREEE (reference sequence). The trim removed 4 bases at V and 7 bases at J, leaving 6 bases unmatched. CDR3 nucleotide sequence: TGTGCCAGCAGCATACAGGGGGCGGGGGAGCAGTACTTC. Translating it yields CASSIQGAGEQYF.

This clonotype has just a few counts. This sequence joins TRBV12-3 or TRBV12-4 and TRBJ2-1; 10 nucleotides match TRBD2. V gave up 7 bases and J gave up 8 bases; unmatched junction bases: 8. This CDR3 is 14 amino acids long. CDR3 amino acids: CASTKAGGLDEQFF. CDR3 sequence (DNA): TGTGCCAGCACAAAAGCGGGGGGGCTCGATGAGCAGTTCTTC.

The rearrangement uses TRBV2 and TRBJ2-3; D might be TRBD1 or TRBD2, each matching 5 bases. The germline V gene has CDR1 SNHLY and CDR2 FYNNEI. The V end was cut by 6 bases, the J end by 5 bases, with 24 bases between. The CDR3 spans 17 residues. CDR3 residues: CASRGLRGAHRLDTQYF. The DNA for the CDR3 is TGTGCCAGCAGGGGGTTACGAGGGGCCCACCGGTTAGATACGCAGTATTTT.

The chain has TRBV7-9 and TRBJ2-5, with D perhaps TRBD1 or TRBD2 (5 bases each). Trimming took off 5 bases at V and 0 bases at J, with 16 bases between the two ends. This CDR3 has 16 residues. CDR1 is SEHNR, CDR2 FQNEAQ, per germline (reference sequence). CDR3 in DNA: TGTGCCAGCAGCCTACGGGACGGCCCGTACCAAGAGACCCAGTACTTC. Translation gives CASSLRDGPYQETQYF.

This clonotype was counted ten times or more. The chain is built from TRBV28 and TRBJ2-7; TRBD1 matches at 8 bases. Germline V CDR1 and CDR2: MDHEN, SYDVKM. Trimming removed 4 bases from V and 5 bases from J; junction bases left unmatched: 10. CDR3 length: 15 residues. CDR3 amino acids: CASSSDRAWVDEQYF. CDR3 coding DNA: TGTGCCAGCAGTTCGGACAGGGCCTGGGTGGACGAGCAGTACTTC.

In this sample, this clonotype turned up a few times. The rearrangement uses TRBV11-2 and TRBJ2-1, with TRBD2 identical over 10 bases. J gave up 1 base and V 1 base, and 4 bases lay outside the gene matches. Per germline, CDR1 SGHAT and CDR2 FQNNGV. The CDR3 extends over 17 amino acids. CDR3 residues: CASSLGSGGISYNEQFF. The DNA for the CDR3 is TGTGCCAGCAGCTTAGGTAGCGGGGGGATTTCCTACAATGAGCAGTTCTTC.

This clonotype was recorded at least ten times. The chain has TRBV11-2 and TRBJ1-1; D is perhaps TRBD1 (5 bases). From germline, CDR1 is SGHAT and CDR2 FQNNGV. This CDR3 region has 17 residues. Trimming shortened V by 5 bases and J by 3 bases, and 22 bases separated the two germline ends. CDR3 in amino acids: CASSVGGGPVSDTEAFF. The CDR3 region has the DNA TGTGCCAGCAGCGTAGGTGGGGGACCGGTTTCGGACACTGAAGCTTTCTTT. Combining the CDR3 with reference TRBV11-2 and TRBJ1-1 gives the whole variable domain EAGVAQSPRYKIIEKRQSVAFWCNPISGHATLYWYQQILGQGPKLLIQFQNNGVVDDSQLPKDRFSAERLKGVDSTLKIQPAKLEDSAVYLCASSVGGGPVSDTEAFFGQGTRLTVV.